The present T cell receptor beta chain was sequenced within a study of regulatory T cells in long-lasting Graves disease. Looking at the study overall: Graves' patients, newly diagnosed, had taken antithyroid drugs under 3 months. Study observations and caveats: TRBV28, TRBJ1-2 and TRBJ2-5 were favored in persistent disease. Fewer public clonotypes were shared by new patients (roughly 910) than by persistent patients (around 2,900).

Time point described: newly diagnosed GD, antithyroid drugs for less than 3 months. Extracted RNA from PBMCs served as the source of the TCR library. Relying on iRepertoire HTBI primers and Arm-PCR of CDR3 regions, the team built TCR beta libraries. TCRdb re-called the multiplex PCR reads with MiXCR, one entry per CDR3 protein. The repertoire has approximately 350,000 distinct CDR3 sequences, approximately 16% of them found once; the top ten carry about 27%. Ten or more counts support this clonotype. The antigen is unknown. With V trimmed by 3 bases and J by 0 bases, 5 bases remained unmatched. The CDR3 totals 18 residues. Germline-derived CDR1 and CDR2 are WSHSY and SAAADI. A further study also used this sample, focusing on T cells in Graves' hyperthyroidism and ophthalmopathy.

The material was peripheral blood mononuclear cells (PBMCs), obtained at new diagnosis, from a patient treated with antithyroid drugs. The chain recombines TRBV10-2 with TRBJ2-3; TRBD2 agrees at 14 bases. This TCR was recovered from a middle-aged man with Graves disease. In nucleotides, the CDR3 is TGCGCCAGCAGTGATATAGGACTAGCGGGGGGAAGCACAGATACGCAGTATTTT. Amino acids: CASSDIGLAGGSTDTQYF.